Each of the 32 T cell receptor beta chains below was sequenced from the same sample in a study of T-cell reconstitution after alpha-beta-depleted transplantation in children. Preparation of the TCRbeta library used unique molecular identifiers. TCRdb ran MiXCR on the PCR reads and lists one entry per CDR3 protein. The sample consists of hundreds of thousands of distinct CDR3 sequences, approximately 15% of them appearing once. Specimen: PBMCs from the stem cell graft donor, collected from the stem cell graft. The receptors here all came from a human donor who donated a stem cell graft to a child with acute myeloid leukemia.

This clonotype appeared many times. This chain uses TRBV5-1 with TRBJ2-5; weak D call: TRBD1 (6 bases). Trimming left V 5 bases short and J 5 bases short, with 19 bases between. This CDR3 has 15 amino acids. In germline, CDR1 is SGHRS, CDR2 YFSETQ. The CDR3 here is CASRPTGWDGETQYF. CDR3 DNA: TGCGCCAGCAGGCCCACAGGGTGGGACGGGGAGACCCAGTACTTC.

The chain combines TRBV20-1 with TRBJ1-5; D gene unclear. The germline gives CDR1 DFQATT, CDR2 SNEGSKA (reference sequence). This CDR3 has 11 amino acids. Trimming removed 5 bases at V and 7 bases at J, with 9 bases between. CDR3 bases: TGCAGTGCTGGAATAGACCAGCCCCAGCATTTT. As protein: CSAGIDQPQHF.

This clonotype was observed a handful of times. The rearrangement joins TRBV7-2 to TRBJ2-2, with 12 nucleotides matching TRBD2. Germline V CDR1 and CDR2: SGHTA, FQGNSA. V lost 0 bases to trimming and J lost 2 bases; unmatched junction nucleotides: 4. This CDR3 contains 18 residues. The CDR3 DNA reads TGTGCCAGCAGCTTAGCTAGGACTAGCGGGACCAACACCGGGGAGCTGTTTTTT. Protein sequence: CASSLARTSGTNTGELFF.

The table lists this clonotype with many counts. The gene calls are TRBV5-5 and TRBJ2-5, with 8 bases fitting TRBD1. The CDR3 is 14 residues long. The J segment lost 3 bases and the V segment lost 6 bases, leaving 7 bases of the junction unmatched. Germline CDR1 and CDR2: SGHKS and YYEKEE (reference sequence). The CDR3 DNA follows: TGTGCCAGCACCCGGACAGGGACGAAAGAGACCCAGTACTTC. Its translation: CASTRTGTKETQYF.

This clonotype was counted only a few times. This sequence joins TRBV5-1 and TRBJ2-1; 11 bases align to TRBD2. The V and J ends lost 0 bases and 4 bases, in that order; junction bases with no gene match: 9. The CDR3 has 18 amino acids. Germline V gives CDR1 SGHRS, CDR2 YFSETQ. The CDR3 region is CASSLDGLAGGYYNEQFF. CDR3 nucleotides: TGCGCCAGCAGCTTGGACGGGCTAGCGGGGGGTTATTACAATGAGCAGTTCTTC.

This clonotype has only a few counts. The chain links TRBV5-1 to TRBJ2-1; possible D gene TRBD2, 5 bases. The germline CDR1 and CDR2 sequences are SGHRS and YFSETQ. The CDR3 spans 12 residues. V was shortened by 4 bases and J by 8 bases, with 10 bases between the two germline ends. CDR3 nucleotides: TGCGCCAGCAGCCGAGGGTTGGATGAGCAGTTCTTC. Protein product: CASSRGLDEQFF.

This clonotype appeared many times. This chain connects TRBV6-5 to TRBJ2-6, with D tentatively TRBD2 (5 bases). Trimming stripped 3 bases from V and 0 bases from J, with 6 bases between. Germline V gene data show CDR1 as MNHEY and CDR2 as SVGAGI. This CDR3 contains 15 residues. The CDR3 bases are TGTGCCAGCAGTTATGAGGGCTCTGGGGCCAACGTCCTGACTTTC. Translated: CASSYEGSGANVLTF.

This clonotype was counted at least ten times. One junction end does not reproduce the germline sequence, and a read error may be involved. The J gene is TRBJ1-2, the V gene TRBV20-1; tentative D call: TRBD1 (6 bases). CDR3 length equals 14 residues. Germline assignment: CDR1 DFQATT and CDR2 SNEGSKA (reference sequence). The CDR3 nucleotides read TGCAGTCCTAGCAGGGGCAGGGGCAAAGATGGCTACACCTTC. It codes for CSPSRGRGKDGYTF.

This clonotype was counted at least ten times. The chain recombines TRBV13 with TRBJ2-1; D is unresolved. The CDR3 totals 15 residues. Between the trimmed V and J ends, which lost 5 bases and 0 bases, there was a span of 11 bases. Looked up from germline, CDR1 is PRHDT and CDR2 is FYEKMQ (reference sequence). In DNA, the CDR3 is TGTGCCAGCAGCCTCCCCACCAGCTCCTACAATGAGCAGTTCTTC. Translated, it gives CASSLPTSSYNEQFF.

The chain recombines TRBV7-2 with TRBJ2-3; 8 bases are a match to TRBD2. The CDR3 extends over 17 amino acids. Germline assignment: CDR1 SGHTA and CDR2 FQGNSA. The V gene end was trimmed by 5 bases and the J gene end by 1 base; junction bases not matched to a gene: 11. CDR3 sequence (DNA): TGTGCCAGCAGCCTCGGAGGGCCGGGAGGGGGCACAGATACGCAGTATTTT. Translating gives CASSLGGPGGGTDTQYF.

There are many counts of this clonotype. The chain is built from TRBV7-2 and TRBJ1-2, with D tentatively TRBD1 (6 bases). The germline V gene encodes CDR1 SGHTA and CDR2 FQGNSA. Trimming took 5 bases from V and 3 from J, leaving 13 bases between them. This CDR3 region has 14 residues. This CDR3 is CASSPPDSHYGYTF. Written as DNA, the CDR3 is TGTGCCAGCAGCCCCCCGGACAGCCACTATGGCTACACCTTC.

This chain uses TRBV20-1 with TRBJ1-5; possibly TRBD1 for D (5 bases). In germline, CDR1 is DFQATT, CDR2 SNEGSKA (reference sequence). V was clipped by 6 bases and J by 4 bases, with 16 bases between them. CDR3 length equals 14 residues. The CDR3 DNA is TGCAGTGCCGGTGAGGGGTCCACGAATCAGCCCCAGCATTTT. Translating gives CSAGEGSTNQPQHF.

This clonotype appeared many times. This sequence joins TRBV6-6 and TRBJ2-5; D not resolved. V was trimmed by 8 bases and J by 5 bases, leaving 9 bases between them. Germline CDR1 and CDR2: MNHNY and SVGAGI (reference sequence). The CDR3 is 11 amino acids. The CDR3 loop is CASSMKETQYF. CDR3 bases: TGTGCCAGCTCCATGAAGGAGACCCAGTACTTC.

In its sample, this clonotype was seen many times. This chain uses TRBV6-5 with TRBJ1-1; D gene ambiguous. CDR1 MNHEY and CDR2 SVGAGI come from the germline V gene. The CDR3 extends over 14 amino acids. V lost 2 bases to trimming and J lost 3 bases, with 10 bases between them. CDR3 in amino acids: CASSYGRMYTEAFF. The CDR3 DNA reads as TGTGCCAGCAGTTACGGAAGGATGTACACTGAAGCTTTCTTT.

This chain joins TRBV15 and TRBJ1-6; weak D call: TRBD1 (5 bases). Trimming left V 5 bases short and J 8 bases short, with 16 bases between. This CDR3 is 15 amino acids long. Germline V CDR1 and CDR2: LNHNV, YYDKDF (reference sequence). The CDR3 DNA is TGTGCCACCAGCCCCCGGCCGGGACCATATTCACCCCTCCACTTT. The encoded protein is CATSPRPGPYSPLHF.

This clonotype came up a few times. The V gene is TRBV10-3, the J gene TRBJ1-1; 7 nucleotides line up with TRBD1. J gave up 1 base and V 10 bases, and 9 bases lay outside the gene matches. This CDR3 has 14 residues. Germline V CDR1 and CDR2: ENHRY, SYGVKD. CDR3 region: CATAGQPTNTEAFF. DNA of the CDR3: TGTGCCACCGCGGGACAGCCGACGAACACTGAAGCTTTCTTT.

This clonotype turned up a few times. V usage is TRBV5-1 and J usage is TRBJ2-5, with unresolved D. CDR1 is SGHRS, CDR2 YFSETQ, per germline. Trimming took off 1 base at V and 5 bases at J, with 15 bases between the two ends. The CDR3 has 15 residues. In DNA form, the CDR3 reads TGCGCCAGCAGCTTGACCCAGGCGATTCGGGAGACCCAGTACTTC. Its protein product is CASSLTQAIRETQYF. Filled out from reference TRBV5-1 and TRBJ2-5, the complete variable domain reads KAGVTQTPRYLIKTRGQQVTLSCSPISGHRSVSWYQQTPGQGLQFLFEYFSETQRNKGNFPGRFSGRQFSNSRSEMNVSTLELGDSALYLCASSLTQAIRETQYFGPGTRLLVL.

This chain connects TRBV14 to TRBJ1-5; no clear D. The germline CDR1 and CDR2 sequences are SGHDN and FVKESK. Deletions cut 3 bases from V and 0 bases from J, with 9 bases between. This CDR3 region has 15 residues. The CDR3 is CASSHPPYSNQPQHF. CDR3 nucleotides: TGTGCCAGCAGCCATCCACCGTATAGCAATCAGCCCCAGCATTTT.

The rearrangement links TRBV5-1 to TRBJ1-5, with D tentatively TRBD1 (5 bases). Germline V gives CDR1 SGHRS, CDR2 YFSETQ. The CDR3 is made up of 14 amino acids. V lost 4 bases to trimming and J lost 4 bases, with 12 bases between them. In DNA, the CDR3 is TGCGCCAGCAGCCCGGGGGACCGGAATCAGCCCCAGCATTTT. This encodes CASSPGDRNQPQHF.

This clonotype was counted between two and nine times. The chain has TRBV24-1 and TRBJ1-2; 10 bases map to TRBD1. CDR3 length equals 14 residues. The V gene end was trimmed by 4 bases and the J gene end by 8 bases; junction bases not matched to a gene: 6. Germline assignment: CDR1 KGHDR and CDR2 SFDVKD. The CDR3 reads CATSEADRGLGYTF. The CDR3 nucleotides are TGTGCCACCAGTGAAGCCGACAGGGGGCTAGGCTACACCTTC.

This chain joins TRBV5-1 and TRBJ2-3; D unclear. This CDR3 has 16 residues. V was shortened by 4 bases and J by 2 bases, with 17 bases between the two germline ends. Germline V lookup: CDR1 SGHRS, CDR2 YFSETQ. CDR3 loop: CASSLDGLRPTDTQYF. The CDR3 region has the DNA TGCGCCAGCAGCCTGGATGGCTTAAGGCCCACAGATACGCAGTATTTT.

This clonotype has at least ten counts. The chain uses TRBV20-1 and TRBJ1-6; weak D call: TRBD1 (5 bases). Trimming stripped 3 bases from V and 6 bases from J, with 15 bases between. The CDR3 length is 15 residues. The germline V gene encodes CDR1 DFQATT and CDR2 SNEGSKA (reference sequence). This CDR3 reads CSARVGGRGNSPLHF. Here the CDR3 DNA reads TGCAGTGCTAGGGTCGGGGGGAGAGGTAATTCACCCCTCCACTTT.

This clonotype has only a few counts. The chain has TRBV7-2 and TRBJ2-3, with a possible D match to TRBD1 (6 bases). Deletions cut 5 bases from V and 6 bases from J, with 18 bases between. Germline V gene data show CDR1 as SGHTA and CDR2 as FQGNSA. The CDR3 has 15 residues. The CDR3 DNA reads TGTGCCAGCAGCCCATACAGGGCGGGTTCGGATACGCAGTATTTT. Its protein is CASSPYRAGSDTQYF.

This clonotype was observed a handful of times. The rearrangement links TRBV28 to TRBJ2-3; 7 bases line up with TRBD1. V lost 7 bases to trimming and J lost 2 bases; unmatched junction nucleotides: 6. CDR1 is MDHEN and CDR2 is SYDVKM in the germline V gene. The length of the CDR3 is 14 residues. The CDR3, as DNA: TGTGCCAGCACTCCTGGGACAGACACAGATACGCAGTATTTT. It translates to CASTPGTDTDTQYF.

This clonotype was recorded many times. The chain uses TRBV9 and TRBJ1-1, with D perhaps TRBD1 (5 bases). This CDR3 region has 14 residues. V was clipped by 4 bases and J by 12 bases, with 22 bases between them. Germline V gene lookup returns CDR1 SGDLS and CDR2 YYNGEE. CDR3 protein: CASSPFDSPYISFF. CDR3 nucleotide sequence: TGTGCCAGCAGCCCCTTCGACAGCCCCTATATCTCTTTCTTT.

This clonotype was counted between two and nine times. The V gene is TRBV12-3 or TRBV12-4, the J gene TRBJ2-1; no clear D gene. This CDR3 comprises 15 residues. V was cut by 5 bases and J by 8 bases, with 19 bases left in between. The chain's CDR3 is CASSDSSVGRDEQFF. The DNA for the CDR3 is TGTGCCAGCAGTGACTCTAGTGTCGGCCGCGATGAGCAGTTCTTC.

This clonotype was seen ten or more times. This chain uses TRBV12-3 or TRBV12-4 with TRBJ1-5; a possible D gene is TRBD1 (6 bases). This CDR3 is 17 amino acids long. V lost 5 bases to trimming and J lost 3 bases, with 20 bases between them. The CDR3 nucleotides read TGTGCCAGCAGTCCTCAGGGGCATGGGGGGCCCAATCAGCCCCAGCATTTT. It codes for CASSPQGHGGPNQPQHF.

V and J are TRBV19 and TRBJ1-1; perhaps TRBD1 as D (5 bases). From germline, CDR1 is LNHDA and CDR2 SQIVND (reference sequence). V lost 4 bases to trimming and J lost 4 bases, with 10 bases between them. This CDR3 contains 13 residues. The CDR3 here is CASSRRGGTEAFF. CDR3 coding DNA: TGTGCCAGTAGTAGAAGGGGAGGCACTGAAGCTTTCTTT.

The chain is built from TRBV29-1 and TRBJ2-6; D not certain. Trimming removed 2 bases from V and 0 bases from J, with 5 bases in between. The CDR3 has 14 amino acids. Germline V gene data show CDR1 as SQVTM and CDR2 as ANQGSEA. CDR3 protein: CSVELGSGANVLTF. CDR3 DNA sequence: TGCAGCGTTGAATTAGGCTCTGGGGCCAACGTCCTGACTTTC.

The rearrangement joins TRBV6-6 to TRBJ2-3, with D maybe TRBD1 (6 bases). Trimming shortened V by 8 bases and J by 2 bases, and 11 bases separated the two germline ends. The germline CDR1 and CDR2 sequences are MNHNY and SVGAGI (reference sequence). The CDR3 is made up of 13 amino acids. The CDR3 DNA follows: TGTGCCAGCTTGGACAGCCCCACAGATACGCAGTATTTT. Translating it yields CASLDSPTDTQYF.

In this sample, this clonotype turned up a few times. This rearrangement joins TRBV11-2 to TRBJ2-5; D remains ambiguous. V lost 0 bases and J lost 2, with 22 bases in between. There are 19 residues in the CDR3. CDR1 is SGHAT, CDR2 FQNNGV, per germline. This CDR3 is CASSLDNPFVQNLQETQYF. In DNA form, the CDR3 reads TGTGCCAGCAGCTTAGATAATCCGTTCGTACAGAACCTACAAGAGACCCAGTACTTC.

This chain uses TRBV7-2 with TRBJ1-6; 9 bases map to TRBD1. The V gene end was trimmed by 5 bases and the J gene end by 7 bases; junction bases not matched to a gene: 9. CDR3 length: 16 residues. Germline CDR1 reads SGHTA; CDR2 reads FQGNSA. The CDR3 sequence: CASSPRTGATNSPLHF. CDR3 bases: TGTGCCAGCAGCCCGAGGACAGGGGCAACCAATTCACCCCTCCACTTT.